This T cell receptor (beta chain) emerged from a study of blood T cell repertoires in COVID-19. Study-level background: Whether acute or convalescent, the COVID-19 samples came from the United States, Italy and Spain. Sources were T cells, B-cell-depleted T cells, or PBMCs; the material itself was cDNA or gDNA.

Per the original methods: Amplification with reference gene primers provided the estimates of nucleated cell counts. Using immunoSEQ multiplex PCR, the repertoire was profiled, and TCRdb retains in-frame clones only, with some absent. V and J calls and clone size are given by that table; D and trimming were obtained from the DNA. The sample lists under 200,000 clones, 70% to 90% occurring once. The germline CDR1 and CDR2 sequences are LGHDT and YNNKEL (reference sequence). J was trimmed by 4 bases and V by 4 bases; bases with no gene match: 4. This CDR3 has 17 amino acids. This TCR was recovered from a man between 70 and 80 years old with active or convalescent COVID-19. The sequenced material came from peripheral blood. The chain combines TRBV3-1 (or the pseudogene TRBV3-2) with TRBJ2-2, with 15 bases lining up with TRBD2. The CDR3: CASSLGLAGGTTGELFF. The CDR3 DNA reads as TGTGCCAGCAGCCTTGGACTAGCGGGGGGGACCACCGGGGAGCTGTTTTTT.